This T cell receptor beta chain was captured in a study of OX40 agonist ivuxolimab in advanced cancers. Trimming cost V 0 bases and J 0 bases, with 12 bases left between them. CDR3 length: 17 residues. The V gene's germline CDR1 is SGDLS and CDR2 YYNGEE. Assay: immunoSEQ multiplex PCR; the TCRdb copy retains only in-frame clones and omits some. The sample holds approximately 81,000 clones, more than 75% seen once. Source: CD4+ or CD8+ T cells sorted from blood, taken in a trial of the OX40 agonist ivuxolimab. V gene TRBV9 combines with J gene TRBJ1-4; D gene unclear. The clonotype was recovered from an adult with an advanced solid tumor such as melanoma, head and neck, liver or kidney cancer. The DNA for the CDR3 is TGTGCCAGCAGCGTAGGCTCGGCGGTCGCAACTAATGAAAAACTGTTTTTT. It is translated as CASSVGSAVATNEKLFF.